The present T cell receptor beta chain was sequenced within a study of T cells after yellow fever vaccination. Study results and limitations: Contaminating bulk clonotypes could be abundant in FACS-sorted repertoires. Post-booster reappearance was seen for most primary-vaccination clones (around 96% CD4, 85% to 90% CD8).

The CDR3 spans 13 residues. The germline V gene has CDR1 LGHNA and CDR2 YNFKEQ. The V gene lost 4 bases and the J gene lost 9 bases, with 12 bases spanning the gap. In this sample, this clonotype turned up a few times. Its specificity is not known. The TCR cDNA carried a universal primer site and UMIs from 5'RACE template switching. TCRdb fed the 5' RACE reads into MiXCR, producing one record per CDR3 protein. The table has some 350,000 distinct CDR3 sequences, approximately 9% seen once; the top ten hold roughly 18%. The receptor was isolated from a man aged 18 to 30 who received the YFV17D yellow fever vaccine. The chain couples TRBV4-2 to TRBJ2-2; D is possibly TRBD2 (7 bases). The sample here was PBMCs, taken on the day of the first yellow fever vaccination. CDR3 sequence reads: CASSLPGGRELFF. The DNA for the CDR3 is TGTGCCAGCAGCCTCCCGGGGGGCCGGGAGCTGTTTTTT.